Listed here is a single T cell receptor beta chain. Its antigen is as yet unknown. The data were obtained in a study of response to subunit inactivated influenza vaccine. Findings and limits, study-wide: Every seasonal influenza vaccination brings in few new T cells, the authors suggested.

From germline, CDR1 is MDHEN and CDR2 SYDVKM. V was clipped by 6 bases and J by 8 bases; unmatched bases: 18. The CDR3 contains 17 residues. TCRdb re-called the RT-PCR reads through MiXCR, storing one row per CDR3 protein. The sample lists hundreds of thousands of distinct CDR3 sequences, approximately 15% occurring once. Sequencing was performed on PBMCs from blood, taken 14 to 15 days before vaccination. This clonotype was sampled from a man between 50 and 59 years old who received an inactivated influenza vaccine. V usage is TRBV28 and J usage is TRBJ2-1; 8 bases map to TRBD2. This CDR3 is CASRPVGAGAGVYEQFF. In nucleotides, the CDR3 is TGTGCCAGCAGACCGGTGGGGGCGGGAGCGGGAGTCTATGAGCAGTTCTTC.